This T cell receptor (beta chain) stems from a study of T cell responses to AZD1222 COVID-19 vaccine. General study results and limits: Epitopes outside B.1.351 and B.1.1.7 mutated regions reportedly drew nearly half of spike TCRs. Only five to seven individuals given AZD1222 were seropositive at baseline.

Points on this clone: Its antigen remains unidentified.

Some clones are missing from TCRdb's copy, which holds only in-frame ones; the method was immunoSEQ multiplex PCR. Counted here are tens of thousands of clones, about 85% occurring once; the ten biggest clones make up roughly 18%. This clonotype was obtained from an adult in good health. The sequences come from peripheral blood, collected on day 0 of AZD1222 vaccination.

The CDR3: CASSSGRSHYEQYF. The DNA for the CDR3 is TGTGCCAGCAGCTCCGGACGGTCGCACTACGAGCAGTACTTC. The V and J genes are TRBV11-1 and TRBJ2-7; D is unresolved. Germline V CDR1 and CDR2: SGHAT, FQDESV (reference sequence). Trimming removed 4 bases at V and 3 bases at J, with 13 bases between. CDR3 length: 14 amino acids.